The subject of this entry is one T cell receptor (beta chain). Its antigen has not been determined. No clone much larger than this one lies a single base away; base qualities are absent. The data stem from a study of memory CD8 T cells in hepatitis C reinfection (dated by TCRdb to about 2017). In terms of the full investigation: Among the donors, a few cleared two back-to-back HCV infections on their own, whereas two got rid of a primary infection but ended up chronically infected after reinfection. HCV reinfection was defined by a positive HCV RNA test following two negative tests taken at least 60 days apart. Peak reinfection samples were collected 3 to 8 weeks after reinfection was detected. In five donors, the study followed the TCR beta repertoire of virus-specific CD8 T cells over time through an HCV reinfection episode. Between 2009 and 2012, a handful of reinfection cases with stored pre-reinfection samples were identified. In the reinfection study, participants with a resolved prior HCV infection were followed up every 3 months. Previously published longitudinal data on tetramer+ CD8 T cell frequency were used to pick the peak reinfection time point.

The germline V gene specifies MGHRA as CDR1 and YSYEKL as CDR2. Trimming accounts for 0 bases at V and 0 bases at J, while the number of junction bases matched to no gene is 7. The CDR3, cysteine through phenylalanine, is 17 amino acids long. Here the CDR3 DNA is all that survives: 51 bases in frame from base 1. The label giving this sample's time point can be read as: peak reinfection, 3 to 8 weeks after reinfection detection. TCR sequencing was performed on the sorted cells directly ex vivo, without any in vitro expansion beforehand. The donors were people who inject drugs and were enrolled in Canada's Montreal Acute Hepatitis C Cohort Study (HEPCO). Total naive CD8 T cells, sorted as viable CD3+ CD8+ CD45RO-, came from a couple of donors at all three reinfection time points as controls. Before sorting, cryopreserved peripheral blood mononuclear cells were thawed and CD8 T cells were purified from those thawed cells. CD8 T cells were enriched by negative selection with the MACS CD8+ T cell Isolation Kit. Cells were sorted on a BD FACSAria II sorter running FACSDiva software, and FlowJo was used to analyze the data.

Study-wide findings and limitations: Because only five or six donors were included, definitive conclusions about public clonotypes linked to secondary clearance were beyond the reach of the study.

Library preparation was by the immunoSEQ multiplex PCR assay. Genomic DNA was extracted from sorted cells, and the TCR beta V, D and J regions were sequenced by Adaptive Biotechnologies' automated high-throughput method. A two-step, bias-controlled multiplex PCR was used to amplify CDR3 regions. An Illumina instrument was used to sequence the amplified TCR beta libraries. On the study's bioinformatics: The demultiplexed reads were processed to cut down on amplification and sequencing bias, and the IMGT database was used to assign CDR3 sequences to gene families. ImmunoSEQ software version 2.0 was used to analyze repertoire data. Out-of-frame sequences and sequences containing stop codons in the CDR3 were removed from the clonotype lists. Any clonotype with a frequency under 0.01% was left out, since that frequency corresponded to less than one cell. To get richness, observed richness was divided by input cell number, while evenness came from dividing Shannon entropy by log observed richness. Repertoire diversity and similarity between time points were quantified using Simpson diversity and Morisita-Horn overlap indices. Each clonotype was placed into one of four groups: dominant (>1%), sub-dominant (0.5-0.99%), low abundance (0.1-0.49%) or lowest abundance (<0.1%). A germline index was derived by subtracting total nucleotide additions from total CDR3 length and dividing the result by total CDR3 length. This is the immuneACCESS table as TCRdb keeps it, with only in-frame sequences that have V and J called. A part of the clones is gone; compared with another copy, unresolved V genes explain less than half, and the rest is unexplained. That table supplies the V and J calls and clone size; D and trimming were determined from the DNA. The sample table records over 35,000 clones; approximately 87% of these occur just once. The ten largest clones add up to approximately 1.2% of the sample.

This chain joins TRBV4-1 to TRBJ2-5; 7 bases in the middle match TRBD1. Source material: naive CD8+ T cells sorted from blood. Interpreted using the paper, the cell subset or site label stands for: total naive CD8+CD45RO- T cells. The source is a man aged 18-30 years with hepatitis C virus infection. The CDR3 protein is CASSQEGPGGYQETQYF. The DNA reads as follows: TGCGCCAGCAGCCAAGAGGGCCCAGGGGGTTACCAAGAGACCCAGTACTTC.